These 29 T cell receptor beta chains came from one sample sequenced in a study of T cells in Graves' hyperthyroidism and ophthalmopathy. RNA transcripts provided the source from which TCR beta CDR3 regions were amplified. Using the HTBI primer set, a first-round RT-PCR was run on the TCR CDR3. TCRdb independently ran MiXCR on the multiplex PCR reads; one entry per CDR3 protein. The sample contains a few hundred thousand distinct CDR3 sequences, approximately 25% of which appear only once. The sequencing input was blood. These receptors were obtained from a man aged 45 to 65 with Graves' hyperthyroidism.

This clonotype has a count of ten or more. Here the CDR3 reads CASSITAGIDTQYF. CDR3 nucleotide sequence: TGTGCCAGCAGCATAACTGCGGGAATAGATACGCAGTATTTT. The J gene is TRBJ2-3, the V gene TRBV7-6; tentative D call: TRBD2 (6 bases). The CDR3 has 14 amino acids. V was cut by 5 bases and J by 5 bases, with 14 bases left in between. From germline, CDR1 is SGHVS and CDR2 FNYEAQ.

The chain's CDR3 is CASSPLASGSGYEQFF. In nucleotides, the CDR3 is TGTGCCAGCAGCCCACTCGCTAGCGGGAGTGGATATGAGCAGTTCTTC. This chain links TRBV11-1 with TRBJ2-1, with 10 bases aligning to TRBD2. CDR3 length: 16 residues. The germline V gene has CDR1 SGHAT and CDR2 FQDESV (reference sequence). The ends lost 5 bases at V and 8 bases at J; junction bases unmatched: 12.

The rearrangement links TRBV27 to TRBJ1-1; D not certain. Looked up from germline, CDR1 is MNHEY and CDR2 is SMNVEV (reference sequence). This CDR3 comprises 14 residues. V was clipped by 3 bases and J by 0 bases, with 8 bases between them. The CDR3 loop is CASSLAQMNTEAFF. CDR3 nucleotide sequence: TGTGCCAGCAGTTTGGCACAAATGAACACTGAAGCTTTCTTT.

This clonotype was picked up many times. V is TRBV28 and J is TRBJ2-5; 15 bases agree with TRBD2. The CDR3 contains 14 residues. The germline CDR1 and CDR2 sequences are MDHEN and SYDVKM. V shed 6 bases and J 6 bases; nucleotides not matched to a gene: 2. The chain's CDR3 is CASRGTSGRQTQYF. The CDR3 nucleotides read TGTGCCAGCAGGGGGACTAGCGGGAGGCAGACCCAGTACTTC. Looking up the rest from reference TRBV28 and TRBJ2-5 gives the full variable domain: DVKVTQSSRYLVKRTGEKVFLECVQDMDHENMFWYRQDPGLGLRLIYFSYDVKMKEKGDIPEGYSVSREKKERFSLILESASTNQTSMYLCASRGTSGRQTQYFGPGTRLLVL.

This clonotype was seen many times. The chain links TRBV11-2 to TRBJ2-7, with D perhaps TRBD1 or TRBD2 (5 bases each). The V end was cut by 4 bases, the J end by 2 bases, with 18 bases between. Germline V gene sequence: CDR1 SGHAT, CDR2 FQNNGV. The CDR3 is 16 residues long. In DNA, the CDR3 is TGTGCCAGCAGCTCCAGAAGGGGACCGGGGACCTACGAGCAGTACTTC. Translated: CASSSRRGPGTYEQYF.

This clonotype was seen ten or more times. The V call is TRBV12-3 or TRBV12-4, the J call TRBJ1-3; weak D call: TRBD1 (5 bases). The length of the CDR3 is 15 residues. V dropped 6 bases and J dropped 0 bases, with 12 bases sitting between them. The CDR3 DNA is TGTGCCAGCAGGGTCGGCAGGGACTCTGGAAACACCATATATTTT. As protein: CASRVGRDSGNTIYF.

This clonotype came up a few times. CDR3 residues: CASSRLGHDNEQFF. The CDR3 bases are TGCGCCAGCAGCCGTCTCGGACACGACAATGAGCAGTTCTTC. This chain links TRBV5-1 with TRBJ2-1; D might be TRBD1 (5 bases). Germline V gene sequence: CDR1 SGHRS, CDR2 YFSETQ. The CDR3 consists of 14 residues. The ends were cut back, 4 bases at V and 5 bases at J, with 13 bases in the middle.

In nucleotides, the CDR3 is TGTGCCAGTGGGGGACTAGCGGGAAAAGATGAGCAGTTCTTC. It yields the protein CASGGLAGKDEQFF. V is TRBV11-2 and J is TRBJ2-1; 13 bases map to TRBD2. Germline V gives CDR1 SGHAT, CDR2 FQNNGV. The junction had 7 bases not matched to a gene; V was cut back by 9 bases and J by 8 bases. The length of the CDR3 is 14 residues.

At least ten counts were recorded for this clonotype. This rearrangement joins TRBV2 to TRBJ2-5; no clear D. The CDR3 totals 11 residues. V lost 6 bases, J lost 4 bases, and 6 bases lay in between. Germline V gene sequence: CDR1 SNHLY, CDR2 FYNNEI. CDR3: CASRQLETQYF. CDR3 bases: TGTGCCAGCAGACAACTAGAGACCCAGTACTTC.

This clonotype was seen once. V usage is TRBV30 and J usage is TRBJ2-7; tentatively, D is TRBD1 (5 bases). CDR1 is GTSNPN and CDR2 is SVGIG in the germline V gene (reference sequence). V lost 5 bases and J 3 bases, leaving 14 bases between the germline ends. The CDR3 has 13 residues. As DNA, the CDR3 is TGTGCCTGGGTCAGGGTAAGCAACTACGAGCAGTACTTC. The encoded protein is CAWVRVSNYEQYF.

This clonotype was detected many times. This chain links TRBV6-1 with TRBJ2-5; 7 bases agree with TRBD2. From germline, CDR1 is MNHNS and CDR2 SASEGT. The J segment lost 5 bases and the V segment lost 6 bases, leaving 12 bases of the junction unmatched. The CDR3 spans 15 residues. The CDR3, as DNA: TGTGCCAGCAGGCGCGACTGGGCGGGAGTTGAGACCCAGTACTTC. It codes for CASRRDWAGVETQYF.

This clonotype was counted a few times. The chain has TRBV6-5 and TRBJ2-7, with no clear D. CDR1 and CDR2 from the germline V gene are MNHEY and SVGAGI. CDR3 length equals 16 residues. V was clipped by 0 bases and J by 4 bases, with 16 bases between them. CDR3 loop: CASSYSKTTLGYEQYF. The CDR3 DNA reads TGTGCCAGCAGTTACTCGAAAACTACACTCGGTTACGAGCAGTACTTC.

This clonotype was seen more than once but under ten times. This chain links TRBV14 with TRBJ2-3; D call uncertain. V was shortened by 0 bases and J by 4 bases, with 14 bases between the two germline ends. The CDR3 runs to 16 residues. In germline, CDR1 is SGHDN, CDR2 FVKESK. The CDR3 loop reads CASSQDLNPAADTQYF. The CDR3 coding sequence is TGTGCCAGCAGCCAAGATCTTAACCCGGCCGCAGATACGCAGTATTTT. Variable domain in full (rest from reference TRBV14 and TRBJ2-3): EAGVTQFPSHSVIEKGQTVTLRCDPISGHDNLYWYRRVMGKEIKFLLHFVKESKQDESGMPNNRFLAERTGGTYSTLKVQPAELEDSGVYFCASSQDLNPAADTQYFGPGTRLTVL.

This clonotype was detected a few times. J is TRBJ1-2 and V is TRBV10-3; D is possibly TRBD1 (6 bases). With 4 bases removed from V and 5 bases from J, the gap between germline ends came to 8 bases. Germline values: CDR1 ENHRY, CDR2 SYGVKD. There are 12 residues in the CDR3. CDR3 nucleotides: TGTGCCATCAGTGGGGACACTTATGGCTACACCTTC. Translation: CAISGDTYGYTF.

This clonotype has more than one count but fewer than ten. This CDR3 is CASSSGTGGGEQFF. CDR3 nucleotide sequence: TGTGCCAGCAGCTCCGGGACAGGGGGCGGTGAGCAGTTCTTC. The chain links TRBV7-3 to TRBJ2-1, with 12 bases aligning to TRBD1. Germline V gene lookup returns CDR1 SGHTA and CDR2 FQGTGA. This CDR3 is 14 amino acids long. J lost 9 bases, V lost 4 bases, and 4 bases had no gene match.

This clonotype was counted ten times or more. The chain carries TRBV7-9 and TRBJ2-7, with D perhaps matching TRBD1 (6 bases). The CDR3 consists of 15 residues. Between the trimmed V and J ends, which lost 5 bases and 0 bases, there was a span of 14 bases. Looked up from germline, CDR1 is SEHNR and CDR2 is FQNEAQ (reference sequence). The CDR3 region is CASSPTRQVSYEQYF. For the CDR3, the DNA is TGTGCCAGCAGCCCCACGCGACAGGTCTCCTACGAGCAGTACTTC.

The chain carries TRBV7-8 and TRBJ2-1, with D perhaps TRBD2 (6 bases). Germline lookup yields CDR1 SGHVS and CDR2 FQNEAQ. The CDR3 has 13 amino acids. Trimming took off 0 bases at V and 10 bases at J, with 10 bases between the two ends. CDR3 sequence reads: CASSLAGGTEQFF. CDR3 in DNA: TGTGCCAGCAGCTTAGCTGGAGGGACCGAGCAGTTCTTC.

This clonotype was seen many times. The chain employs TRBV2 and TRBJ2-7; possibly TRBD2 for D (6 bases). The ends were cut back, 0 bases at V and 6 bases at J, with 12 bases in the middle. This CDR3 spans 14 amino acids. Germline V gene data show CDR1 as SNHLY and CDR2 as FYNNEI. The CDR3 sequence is CASSEATRIGEQYF. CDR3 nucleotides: TGTGCCAGCAGTGAAGCGACTAGGATTGGCGAGCAGTACTTC.

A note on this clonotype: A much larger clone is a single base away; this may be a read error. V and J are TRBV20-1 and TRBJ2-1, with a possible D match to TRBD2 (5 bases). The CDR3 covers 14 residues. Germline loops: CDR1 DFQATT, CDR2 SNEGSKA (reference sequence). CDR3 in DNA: TGCACTGCTAGAGAGGGCAAGGCCTACAATGAGCAGTTCTTC. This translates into CTAREGKAYNEQFF.

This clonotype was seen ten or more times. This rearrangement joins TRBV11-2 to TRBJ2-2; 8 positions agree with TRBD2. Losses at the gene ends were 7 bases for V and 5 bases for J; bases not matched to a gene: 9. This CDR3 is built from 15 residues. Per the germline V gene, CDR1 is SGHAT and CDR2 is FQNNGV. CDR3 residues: CASKSGSAVTGELFF. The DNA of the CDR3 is TGTGCCAGCAAGAGCGGGAGTGCCGTTACCGGGGAGCTGTTTTTT. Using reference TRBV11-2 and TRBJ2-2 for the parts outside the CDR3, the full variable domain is EAGVAQSPRYKIIEKRQSVAFWCNPISGHATLYWYQQILGQGPKLLIQFQNNGVVDDSQLPKDRFSAERLKGVDSTLKIQPAKLEDSAVYLCASKSGSAVTGELFFGEGSRLTVL.

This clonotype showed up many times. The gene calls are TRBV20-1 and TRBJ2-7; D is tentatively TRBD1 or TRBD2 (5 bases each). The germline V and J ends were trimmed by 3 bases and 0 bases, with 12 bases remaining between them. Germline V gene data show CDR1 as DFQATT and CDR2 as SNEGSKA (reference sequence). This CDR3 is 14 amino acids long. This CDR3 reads CSARGELSSYEQYF. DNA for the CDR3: TGCAGTGCTAGGGGGGAACTTAGCTCCTACGAGCAGTACTTC.

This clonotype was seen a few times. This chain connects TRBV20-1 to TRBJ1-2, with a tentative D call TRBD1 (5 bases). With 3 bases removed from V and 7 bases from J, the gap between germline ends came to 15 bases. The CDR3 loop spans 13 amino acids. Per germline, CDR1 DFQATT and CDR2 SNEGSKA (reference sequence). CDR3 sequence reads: CSASYQGGSGYTF. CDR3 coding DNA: TGCAGTGCTAGTTACCAGGGTGGGAGTGGCTACACCTTC.

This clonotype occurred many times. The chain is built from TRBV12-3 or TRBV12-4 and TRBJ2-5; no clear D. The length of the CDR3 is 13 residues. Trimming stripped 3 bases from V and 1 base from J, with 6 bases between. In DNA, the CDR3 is TGTGCCAGCAGTTTTAACAGCCAAGAGACCCAGTACTTC. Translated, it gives CASSFNSQETQYF.

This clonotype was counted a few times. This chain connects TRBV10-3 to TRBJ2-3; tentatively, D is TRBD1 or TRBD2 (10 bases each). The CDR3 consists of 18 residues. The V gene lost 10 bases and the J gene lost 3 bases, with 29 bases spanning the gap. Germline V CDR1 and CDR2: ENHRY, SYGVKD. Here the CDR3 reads CATFDRGRLAGVTDTQYF. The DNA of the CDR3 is TGTGCCACCTTTGACAGGGGGCGGCTAGCGGGAGTGACAGATACGCAGTATTTT.

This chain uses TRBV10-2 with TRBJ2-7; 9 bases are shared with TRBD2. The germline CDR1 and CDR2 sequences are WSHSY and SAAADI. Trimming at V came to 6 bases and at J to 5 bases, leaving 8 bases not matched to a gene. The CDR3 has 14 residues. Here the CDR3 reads CASRGVAGDDEQYF. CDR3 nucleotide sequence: TGCGCCAGCAGGGGAGTAGCGGGGGATGACGAGCAGTACTTC.

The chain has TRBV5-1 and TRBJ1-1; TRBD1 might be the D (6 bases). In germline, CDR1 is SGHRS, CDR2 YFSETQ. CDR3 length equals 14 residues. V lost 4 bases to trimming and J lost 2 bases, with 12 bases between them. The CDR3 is CASSKTGLNTEAFF. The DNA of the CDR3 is TGCGCCAGCAGCAAAACAGGGTTAAACACTGAAGCTTTCTTT.

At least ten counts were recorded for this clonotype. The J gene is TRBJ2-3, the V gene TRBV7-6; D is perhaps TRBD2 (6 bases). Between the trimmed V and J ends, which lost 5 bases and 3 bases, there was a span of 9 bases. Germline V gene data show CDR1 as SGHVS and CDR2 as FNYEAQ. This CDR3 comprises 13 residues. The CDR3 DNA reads TGTGCCAGCAGCCAACGGGGGACAGATACGCAGTATTTT. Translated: CASSQRGTDTQYF.

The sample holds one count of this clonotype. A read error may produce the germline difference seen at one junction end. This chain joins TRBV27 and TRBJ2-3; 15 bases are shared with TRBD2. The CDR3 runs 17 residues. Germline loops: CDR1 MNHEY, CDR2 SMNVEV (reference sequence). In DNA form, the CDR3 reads TGTGCCAGCAGAAAAGCGGGACTAGCGGGGGGCACAGATACGCAGTGTTTT. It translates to CASRKAGLAGGTDTQCF.

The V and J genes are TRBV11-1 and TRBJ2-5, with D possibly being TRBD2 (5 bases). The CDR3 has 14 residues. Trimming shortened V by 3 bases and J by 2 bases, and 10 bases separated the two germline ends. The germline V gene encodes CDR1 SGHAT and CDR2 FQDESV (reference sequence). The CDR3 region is CASSLGVRQETQYF. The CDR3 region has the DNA TGTGCCAGCAGCTTGGGAGTAAGACAAGAGACCCAGTACTTC.